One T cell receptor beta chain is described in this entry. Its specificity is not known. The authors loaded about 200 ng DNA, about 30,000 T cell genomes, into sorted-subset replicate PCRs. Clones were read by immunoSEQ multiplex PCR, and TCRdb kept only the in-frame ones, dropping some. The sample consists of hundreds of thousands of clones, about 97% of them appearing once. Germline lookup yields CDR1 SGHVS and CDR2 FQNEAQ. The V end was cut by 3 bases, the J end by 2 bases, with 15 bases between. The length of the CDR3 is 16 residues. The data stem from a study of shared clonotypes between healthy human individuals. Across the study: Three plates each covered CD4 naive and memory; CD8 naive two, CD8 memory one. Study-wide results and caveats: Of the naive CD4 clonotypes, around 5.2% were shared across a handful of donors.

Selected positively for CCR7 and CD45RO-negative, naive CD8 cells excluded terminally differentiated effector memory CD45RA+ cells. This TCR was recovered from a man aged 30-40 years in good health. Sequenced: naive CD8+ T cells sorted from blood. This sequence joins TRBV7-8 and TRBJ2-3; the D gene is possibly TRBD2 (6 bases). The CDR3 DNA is TGTGCCAGCAGCTTCAATAGGTTAGCGGTCACAGATACGCAGTATTTT. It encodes CASSFNRLAVTDTQYF.